The next 12 T cell receptor beta chains were all read from a single sample in a study of T cell repertoires in cytomegalovirus infection. Each CDR3 protein is one row after TCRdb ran MiXCR on the reads. This table holds more than 300,000 distinct CDR3 sequences, about a third found once. These receptors are not linked to any known antigen. Sample: cultured PBMCs, taken from culture after CMV antigen stimulation. The receptors shown here come from a human donor in good health (CMV status not recorded). Some clones in this sample may be carry-over from other donors' samples.

This clonotype was detected ten times or more. This rearrangement joins TRBV7-2 to TRBJ2-1; either TRBD1 or TRBD2 may fit D (5 bases each). The germline V and J ends were trimmed by 5 bases and 5 bases, with 16 bases remaining between them. The length of the CDR3 is 15 residues. The germline gives CDR1 SGHTA, CDR2 FQGNSA. The CDR3 DNA is TGTGCCAGCAGCACGGGACCTGGGCAAAACAATGAGCAGTTCTTC. Its translation: CASSTGPGQNNEQFF. Based on the CDR3 plus reference TRBV7-2 and TRBJ2-1, the full variable domain is GAGVSQSPSNKVTEKGKDVELRCDPISGHTALYWYRQSLGQGLEFLIYFQGNSAPDKSGLPSDRFSAERTGGSVSTLTIQRTQQEDSAVYLCASSTGPGQNNEQFFGPGTRLTVL.

This rearrangement joins TRBV28 to TRBJ1-2; possible D gene TRBD1, 6 bases. The V and J ends lost 5 bases and 8 bases respectively, with 15 bases between them. The CDR3 consists of 13 residues. CDR1 and CDR2 from the germline V gene are MDHEN and SYDVKM. In DNA form, the CDR3 reads TGTGCCAGCAGTGCCGCAGGGGTGGGGGGCTACACCTTC. It encodes CASSAAGVGGYTF.

This clonotype was observed once. The gene calls are TRBV6-8 and TRBJ1-3, with 7 positions matching TRBD1. The CDR3 has 16 residues. Per the germline V gene, CDR1 is MNHGY and CDR2 is SAAAGT. J was trimmed by 2 bases and V by 5 bases; bases with no gene match: 9. Written as DNA, the CDR3 is TGTGCCAGCAGTAGAGCCGGGACAGACACTGGAAACACCATATATTTT. Translated: CASSRAGTDTGNTIYF.

The chain recombines TRBV9 with TRBJ1-6, with D tentatively TRBD1 (6 bases). Germline CDR1 reads SGDLS; CDR2 reads YYNGEE. This CDR3 has 15 amino acids. The V end was cut by 4 bases, the J end by 7 bases, with 15 bases between. CDR3 DNA: TGTGCCAGCAGCTTTACAGGGTTCAGGAATTCACCCCTCCACTTT. Translation: CASSFTGFRNSPLHF.

About this clonotype: A much larger clonotype is one base distant, so this may be a read error. The CDR3 ends on some other residue instead of the conserved phenylalanine or tryptophan, so this is likely a read error. J is TRBJ2-7 and V is TRBV12-3 or TRBV12-4; 8 bases are shared with TRBD2. The CDR3 has 12 residues. The J segment lost 8 bases and the V segment lost 6 bases, leaving 6 bases of the junction unmatched. The CDR3 is CASSSKREQQYL. CDR3 nucleotide sequence: TGTGCCAGCAGCTCGAAGCGGGAGCAGCAGTACTTA.

The genes are TRBV9 and TRBJ2-5; possibly TRBD2 for D (5 bases). There are 15 residues in the CDR3. V was cut by 0 bases and J by 3 bases, with 12 bases left in between. Germline CDR1 is SGDLS and CDR2 is YYNGEE. The CDR3, as DNA: TGTGCCAGCAGCGTAGCTCCGACTACCAAAGAGACCCAGTACTTC. It yields the protein CASSVAPTTKETQYF. Using reference TRBV9 and TRBJ2-5 for the parts outside the CDR3, the full variable domain is DSGVTQTPKHLITATGQRVTLRCSPRSGDLSVYWYQQSLDQGLQFLIQYYNGEERAKGNILERFSAQQFPDLHSELNLSSLELGDSALYFCASSVAPTTKETQYFGPGTRLLVL.

This clonotype was observed a handful of times. The V gene is TRBV15, the J gene TRBJ2-3; 11 bases match TRBD2. The CDR3 length is 16 residues. CDR1 and CDR2 (germline): LNHNV, YYDKDF (reference sequence). V trimming: 1 base; J trimming: 6 bases; junction bases outside the gene matches: 6. The CDR3 DNA sequence: TGTGCCACCAGCAGAGGGGGACTAGCGGCGGGGGATACGCAGTATTTT. Translated, it gives CATSRGGLAAGDTQYF.

This clonotype was counted a few times. This chain joins TRBV6-2 or TRBV6-3 and TRBJ2-3; D is undetermined. Germline CDR1 reads MNHEY; CDR2 reads SVGEGT. Between the trimmed V and J ends, which lost 2 bases and 5 bases, there was a span of 11 bases. The CDR3 sequence is 14 residues long. The CDR3 spells CASSYGKIGDTQYF. In DNA, the CDR3 is TGTGCCAGCAGTTACGGGAAAATCGGAGATACGCAGTATTTT.

This clonotype appeared many times. This rearrangement joins TRBV7-2 to TRBJ1-1, with 7 bases lining up with TRBD1. The length of the CDR3 is 14 residues. J lost 7 bases, V lost 5 bases, and 10 bases had no gene match. Germline CDR1 and CDR2: SGHTA and FQGNSA. Here the CDR3 reads CASSRPRGQGEAFF. In DNA, the CDR3 is TGTGCCAGCAGCCGGCCGAGGGGGCAGGGTGAAGCTTTCTTT.

This chain uses TRBV19 with TRBJ2-1; 11 bases line up with TRBD2. CDR1 and CDR2 from the germline V gene are LNHDA and SQIVND (reference sequence). There are 13 residues in the CDR3. With 6 bases clipped from V and 9 bases from J, the junction kept 4 bases outside the gene matches. The CDR3 reads CASRLAGVSEQFF. The CDR3 DNA reads TGTGCCAGTAGACTAGCGGGAGTAAGTGAGCAGTTCTTC. The whole variable domain, filled in from reference TRBV19 and TRBJ2-1, reads DGGITQSPKYLFRKEGQNVTLSCEQNLNHDAMYWYRQDPGQGLRLIYYSQIVNDFQKGDIAEGYSVSREKKESFPLTVTSAQKNPTAFYLCASRLAGVSEQFFGPGTRLTVL.

This rearrangement joins TRBV6-6 to TRBJ2-1; 8 nucleotides line up with TRBD1. J was trimmed by 2 bases and V by 6 bases; bases with no gene match: 9. CDR3 length: 16 residues. CDR1 and CDR2 from the germline V gene are MNHNY and SVGAGI (reference sequence). The CDR3 nucleotides read TGTGCCAGCAGAATCCTACAGGGGGAAACCTACAATGAGCAGTTCTTC. Its translation: CASRILQGETYNEQFF.

The gene calls are TRBV7-2 and TRBJ2-3; D could derive from TRBD1 or TRBD2 (6 bases each). The CDR3 contains 17 residues. The V end was cut by 1 base, the J end by 1 base, with 15 bases between. Germline CDR1 reads SGHTA; CDR2 reads FQGNSA. CDR3 sequence (DNA): TGTGCCAGCAGCTTAGAGGGGGACTCGTTGGGCACAGATACGCAGTATTTT. Protein: CASSLEGDSLGTDTQYF.